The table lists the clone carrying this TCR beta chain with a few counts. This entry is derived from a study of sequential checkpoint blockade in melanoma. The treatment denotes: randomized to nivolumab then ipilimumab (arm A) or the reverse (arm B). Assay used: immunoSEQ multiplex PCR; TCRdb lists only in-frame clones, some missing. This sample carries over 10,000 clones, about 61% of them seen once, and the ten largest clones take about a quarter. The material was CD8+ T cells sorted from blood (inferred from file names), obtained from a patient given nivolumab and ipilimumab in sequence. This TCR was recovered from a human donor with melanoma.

The CDR3 DNA sequence: TGTGCCAGCAGCGTAGGCAGTATCACTAATGAAAAACTGTTTTTT. Its translation is CASSVGSITNEKLFF. The V call is TRBV9, the J call TRBJ1-4; D not resolved. Trimming stripped 0 bases from V and 2 bases from J, with 8 bases between. Germline assignment: CDR1 SGDLS and CDR2 YYNGEE. The CDR3 runs to 15 residues.